This T cell receptor (beta chain) appears in the sequencing data of a study of human T cells and chemical hapten exposure. Study in general: TCR yields per sample varied mostly from small pooled library volume differences. The study's findings and limits: DPC sensitization produced no change in TCRs with frequency above 1 in 1000.

Individual cDNA molecules (in the library) carried attached unique molecular identifiers. Methods used by the authors: Sampled TCR counts reached a median of around 100,000 per sample, with values ranging from about 23,224 to 700,000. Each CDR3 protein gets one entry after TCRdb re-called the RACE reads with MiXCR. These V and J calls rely on TCRdb rather than the paper's analysis. The data contain 130,000 or so distinct CDR3 sequences, approximately 9.5% of them singletons. This clonotype has at least ten counts. The target antigen is unknown. Time point: healthy volunteer bleed at 2 weeks. Whole blood that had not been fractionated was the source of extracted total RNA. V was clipped by 6 bases and J by 4 bases, with 12 bases between them. Germline-derived CDR1 and CDR2 are DFQATT and SNEGSKA (reference sequence). The length of the CDR3 is 13 residues.

The specimen sequenced was whole blood. The V gene is TRBV20-1, the J gene TRBJ2-2; D is possibly TRBD1 (6 bases). The TCR was taken from a male donor in good health. Some clones in this sample may be carry-over from other donors' samples. CDR3 DNA: TGCAGTGCGGTCACAGGGAGCACCGGGGAGCTGTTTTTT. Its protein is CSAVTGSTGELFF.